These 18 T cell receptor beta chains share one sample of origin, sequenced in a study of blood T cell repertoires in COVID-19. The table came from immunoSEQ multiplex PCR; TCRdb's copy has only in-frame clones and leaves some out. The table includes 90,000 to 150,000 clones, roughly nine tenths detected once. Sequences were obtained from peripheral blood. These receptors were collected from a man between 65 and 80 years old who had recovered from COVID-19.

The chain recombines TRBV2 with TRBJ2-2; the D is unclear. Between the trimmed V and J ends, which lost 7 bases and 0 bases, there was a span of 9 bases. There are 14 residues in the CDR3. The germline CDR1 and CDR2 sequences are SNHLY and FYNNEI. The CDR3 spells CASTSTPNTGELFF. The DNA of the CDR3 is TGTGCCAGCACCTCGACTCCGAACACCGGGGAGCTGTTTTTT.

The chain combines TRBV7-3 with TRBJ2-2, with TRBD1 matching over 7 bases. CDR1 is SGHTA, CDR2 FQGTGA, per germline. This CDR3 region has 15 residues. Trimming removed 4 bases from V and 0 bases from J; junction bases left unmatched: 2. The CDR3 coding sequence is TGTGCCAGCAGCTCCCAGGGGGCGAACACCGGGGAGCTGTTTTTT. Translation: CASSSQGANTGELFF.

This clone was observed once. This chain joins TRBV28 and TRBJ1-1; TRBD1 matches 9 bases. Per the germline V gene, CDR1 is MDHEN and CDR2 is SYDVKM. Germline trimming cut 2 bases from V and 3 bases from J; bases unmatched to any gene: 1. The CDR3 consists of 14 residues. The CDR3 region is CASSLGQGYTEAFF. CDR3 DNA: TGTGCCAGCAGTTTAGGACAGGGGTACACTGAAGCTTTCTTT.

There are a few counts of this clone. This chain links TRBV4-1 with TRBJ1-6, with unresolved D. The CDR3 length is 14 residues. Germline V lookup: CDR1 MGHRA, CDR2 YSYEKL. Trimming cost V 1 base and J 6 bases, with 7 bases left between them. In DNA form, the CDR3 reads TGCGCCAGCAGCCAAGGGAGGATTAATTCACCCCTCCACTTT. It translates to CASSQGRINSPLHF.

J is TRBJ2-3 and V is TRBV2, with 10 bases aligning to TRBD2. Unmatched junction bases numbered 8, after V lost 1 base and J lost 1 base. This CDR3 region has 18 residues. CDR1 SNHLY and CDR2 FYNNEI come from the germline V gene. The CDR3 region is CASSEGLAGSSGTDTQYF. The DNA for the CDR3 is TGTGCCAGCAGTGAAGGACTAGCGGGCTCCTCCGGCACAGATACGCAGTATTTT.

This clone was observed a few times. The limits of the CDR3 on the DNA are not certain, so only TCRdb's listed CDR3 is given. The chain has TRBV21-1 and TRBJ1-6; whether TRBD1, the table's D call, matches the DNA was not checked. TRBV21-1 is described as a pseudogene. The CDR3 has 18 amino acids, counting both end residues. The CDR3: CASSKVGQGSSYNSPLHF.

The chain joins TRBV7-9 to TRBJ2-2, with a tentative D call TRBD1 (6 bases). Germline CDR1 and CDR2: SEHNR and FQNEAQ (reference sequence). CDR3 length: 14 amino acids. The V end was cut by 3 bases, the J end by 4 bases, with 9 bases between. CDR3 in amino acids: CASSLGQPTGELFF. The CDR3 DNA is TGTGCCAGCAGCTTGGGACAACCCACCGGGGAGCTGTTTTTT. The entire variable domain, with the rest obtained from reference TRBV7-9 and TRBJ2-2, is as follows: DTGVSQNPRHKITKRGQNVTFRCDPISEHNRLYWYRQTLGQGPEFLTYFQNEAQLEKSRLLSDRFSAERPKGSFSTLEIQRTEQGDSAMYLCASSLGQPTGELFFGEGSRLTVL.

This sequence joins TRBV5-1 and TRBJ2-5; 8 bases map to TRBD1. The CDR3 is made up of 13 amino acids. V gave up 5 bases and J gave up 7 bases; unmatched junction bases: 7. CDR1 SGHRS and CDR2 YFSETQ come from the germline V gene. The CDR3 reads CASRLGQGGTQYF. CDR3 in DNA: TGCGCCAGCAGATTAGGACAGGGTGGGACCCAGTACTTC. The variable domain in full, with the rest retrieved from reference TRBV5-1 and TRBJ2-5, is KAGVTQTPRYLIKTRGQQVTLSCSPISGHRSVSWYQQTPGQGLQFLFEYFSETQRNKGNFPGRFSGRQFSNSRSEMNVSTLELGDSALYLCASRLGQGGTQYFGPGTRLLVL.

The rearrangement joins TRBV6-1 to TRBJ2-2; TRBD1 agrees at 7 bases. CDR3 length: 15 amino acids. CDR1 and CDR2 (germline): MNHNS, SASEGT. The V segment lost 3 bases and the J segment 2 bases; nucleotides outside the gene matches: 3. The DNA for the CDR3 is TGTGCCAGCAGTGACGGGACAGCAAACACCGGGGAGCTGTTTTTT. Encoded protein: CASSDGTANTGELFF.

This chain uses TRBV28 with TRBJ1-4, with D maybe TRBD1 (6 bases). The CDR3 extends over 14 amino acids. In germline, CDR1 is MDHEN, CDR2 SYDVKM. CDR3 DNA sequence: TGTGCGACCCTGGACAGCGCAACTAATGAAAAACTGTTTTTT. This codes for CATLDSATNEKLFF.

This chain links TRBV29-1 with TRBJ2-3; 8 bases match TRBD2. CDR1 is SQVTM and CDR2 is ANQGSEA in the germline V gene. Losses at the gene ends were 3 bases for V and 0 bases for J; bases not matched to a gene: 5. CDR3 length: 15 residues. The CDR3 reads CSVELAGQSTDTQYF. The CDR3 DNA is TGCAGCGTTGAGTTAGCGGGGCAGAGCACAGATACGCAGTATTTT.

The chain joins TRBV7-3 to TRBJ2-2; D possibly corresponds to TRBD1 (6 bases). CDR1 is SGHTA, CDR2 FQGTGA, per germline. The ends were cut back, 2 bases at V and 3 bases at J, with 10 bases in the middle. This CDR3 contains 15 residues. The CDR3 spells CASSLGRGDTGELFF. The CDR3 DNA reads TGTGCCAGCAGCTTAGGCAGGGGCGACACCGGGGAGCTGTTTTTT.

CDR3 amino acids: CASSLVQGLGNTIYF. The CDR3 DNA sequence: TGTGCCAGCAGCTTAGTACAGGGTTTGGGAAACACCATATATTTT. The rearrangement joins TRBV7-9 to TRBJ1-3; TRBD1 is a possible D gene (6 bases). Trimming removed 1 base from V and 4 bases from J, with 11 bases in between. Germline V lookup: CDR1 SEHNR, CDR2 FQNEAQ (reference sequence). The CDR3 totals 15 residues. Supplemented by reference TRBV7-9 and TRBJ1-3, the full variable domain reads DTGVSQNPRHKITKRGQNVTFRCDPISEHNRLYWYRQTLGQGPEFLTYFQNEAQLEKSRLLSDRFSAERPKGSFSTLEIQRTEQGDSAMYLCASSLVQGLGNTIYFGEGSWLTVV.

J is TRBJ2-5 and V is TRBV4-3; D gene ambiguous. V lost 0 bases, J lost 2 bases, and 4 bases lay in between. CDR1 and CDR2 (germline): LGHNA, YSLEER. The CDR3 is made up of 13 amino acids. CDR3 sequence reads: CASSQDRQETQYF. The CDR3 coding sequence is TGCGCCAGCAGCCAAGATAGACAAGAGACCCAGTACTTC.

The CDR3 spells CASSLSTGGYGYTF. DNA of the CDR3: TGTGCCAGCAGTTTATCCACAGGGGGCTATGGCTACACCTTC. This chain uses TRBV28 with TRBJ1-2, with 8 bases that match TRBD1. Germline V gene lookup returns CDR1 MDHEN and CDR2 SYDVKM. V was pared by 1 base and J by 4 bases, with 2 bases of the junction left unmatched. The CDR3 loop spans 14 amino acids.

The chain carries TRBV30 and TRBJ1-1; D is unresolved. V was cut by 0 bases and J by 1 base, with 6 bases left in between. The CDR3 covers 13 residues. CDR1 is GTSNPN, CDR2 SVGIG, per germline (reference sequence). DNA of the CDR3: TGTGCCTGGAGTGTACGGAGGAACACTGAAGCTTTCTTT. It codes for CAWSVRRNTEAFF. Looking up the rest from reference TRBV30 and TRBJ1-1 gives the full variable domain: SQTIHQWPATLVQPVGSPLSLECTVEGTSNPNLYWYRQAAGRGLQLLFYSVGIGQISSEVPQNLSASRPQDRQFILSSKKLLLSDSGFYLCAWSVRRNTEAFFGQGTRLTVV.

The chain recombines TRBV2 with TRBJ2-1, with 12 bases fitting TRBD2. J gave up 9 bases and V 3 bases, and 12 bases lay outside the gene matches. Looked up from germline, CDR1 is SNHLY and CDR2 is FYNNEI. There are 17 residues in the CDR3. CDR3: CASSDSSGRGAGGEQFF. The CDR3 DNA sequence: TGTGCCAGCAGTGACTCTAGCGGGAGGGGAGCAGGGGGTGAGCAGTTCTTC.

V is TRBV4-1 and J is TRBJ1-4, with unresolved D. Germline-derived CDR1 and CDR2 are MGHRA and YSYEKL. The V and J ends lost 5 bases and 7 bases respectively, with 17 bases between them. The CDR3 totals 15 residues. The CDR3, as DNA: TGCGCCAGCAGCGAACGCGACGGGAGAGGTGAAAAACTGTTTTTT. Translated: CASSERDGRGEKLFF.